These 2 T cell receptor beta chains share one sample of origin, sequenced in a study of somatic mutations in cytotoxic T cells in rheumatoid arthritis. The table came from immunoSEQ multiplex PCR; TCRdb's copy has only in-frame clones and leaves some out. The profile covers 13,000 to 15,000 clones, with 65% to 75% appearing a single time and 25% to 30% taken by the ten largest. The sample taken for sequencing was CD8+ T cells sorted from blood. The source is an adult with rheumatoid arthritis.

The chain carries TRBV5-4 and TRBJ2-5, with D perhaps TRBD1 (5 bases). CDR3 length: 16 residues. Germline V lookup: CDR1 SGHNT, CDR2 YYREEE (reference sequence). With 5 bases removed from V and 4 bases from J, the gap between germline ends came to 21 bases. CDR3 nucleotides: TGTGCCAGCAGTATGGTGGCAGGGCCGTTCCTAGAGACCCAGTACTTC. This gives the protein CASSMVAGPFLETQYF.

The gene calls are TRBV19 and TRBJ2-7; D is unclear. From germline, CDR1 is LNHDA and CDR2 SQIVND (reference sequence). This CDR3 spans 14 amino acids. The V end lost 2 bases, the J end lost 2 bases, and 10 bases lay between the germline ends. CDR3 coding DNA: TGTGCCAGTAGTATAAATCCCGCAACCTACGAGCAGTACTTC. Translated, it gives CASSINPATYEQYF.